The T cell receptor beta chain under discussion was sequenced for a study of vaccination and CD4 T cells after COVID-19. Cultured CD4+ T-cell DNA underwent Oncomine TCR Beta short-read sequencing. TCRdb reprocessed the PCR reads via MiXCR and lists one record per CDR3 protein. Among about 8,500 distinct CDR3 sequences listed, nearly 20% were seen once. Trimming took off 10 bases at V and 8 bases at J, with 15 bases between the two ends. Germline V lookup: CDR1 SNHLY, CDR2 FYNNEI. The CDR3 runs to 13 residues. On this clonotype: Antigen specificity is unknown.

Treatment in this sample: approximately 11-day PBMC culture with coronavirus spike peptide pools or control peptides (ViraFEST assay). ViraFEST relied on peptide pools to expand antigen-specific T cells; the TCRs were sequenced afterward. This TCR was recovered from a human donor who had recovered from COVID-19. Sequenced here: CD4+ T cells from blood, cultured in vitro, sampled after SARS-CoV-2 vaccination. The rearrangement uses TRBV2 and TRBJ1-6; D ambiguous. The CDR3 region is CATNRQIHSPLHF. CDR3 DNA sequence: TGTGCCACCAATCGACAAATTCATTCACCCCTCCACTTT. The complete variable domain, with remaining parts taken from reference TRBV2 and TRBJ1-6, reads EPEVTQTPSHQVTQMGQEVILRCVPISNHLYFYWYRQILGQKVEFLVSFYNNEISEKSEIFDDQFSVERPDGSNFTLKIRSTKLEDSAMYFCATNRQIHSPLHFGNGTRLTVT.